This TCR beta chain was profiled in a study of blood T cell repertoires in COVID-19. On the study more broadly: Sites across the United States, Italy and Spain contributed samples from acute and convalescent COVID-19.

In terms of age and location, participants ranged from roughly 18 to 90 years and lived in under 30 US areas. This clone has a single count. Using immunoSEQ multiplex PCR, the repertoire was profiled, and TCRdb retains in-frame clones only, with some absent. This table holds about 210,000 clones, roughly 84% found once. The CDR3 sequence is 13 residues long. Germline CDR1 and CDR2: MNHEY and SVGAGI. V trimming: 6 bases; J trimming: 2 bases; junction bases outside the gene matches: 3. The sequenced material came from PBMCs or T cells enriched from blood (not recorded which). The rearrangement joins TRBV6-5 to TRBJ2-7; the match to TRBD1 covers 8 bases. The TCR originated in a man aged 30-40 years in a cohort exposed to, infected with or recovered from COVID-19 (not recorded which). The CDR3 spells CASRRTGPYEQYF. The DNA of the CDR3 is TGTGCCAGCAGAAGGACAGGGCCCTACGAGCAGTACTTC.